These 5 T cell receptor beta chains share one sample of origin, sequenced in a study of T cells after yellow fever vaccination. One entry per CDR3 protein results from TCRdb running MiXCR on the 5' RACE reads. Of about 360,000 distinct CDR3 sequences in the sample, roughly 6.1% were seen once. Here the sequenced sample was PBMCs, taken 5 days after the yellow fever booster vaccination. These receptors all stem from a man aged 25-45 years who received the YFV17D yellow fever vaccine.

V gene TRBV12-3 or TRBV12-4 combines with J gene TRBJ2-7; 7 bases align to TRBD1. CDR3 length equals 14 residues. Germline trimming cut 2 bases from V and 3 bases from J; bases unmatched to any gene: 4. CDR3 sequence (DNA): TGTGCCAGCAGTTTAAAGGGGGCGGTCTACGAGCAGTACTTC. As protein: CASSLKGAVYEQYF.

This chain joins TRBV28 and TRBJ2-1; 13 nucleotides match TRBD2. Germline CDR1 is MDHEN and CDR2 is SYDVKM. The J segment lost 6 bases and the V segment lost 4 bases, leaving 3 bases of the junction unmatched. This CDR3 has 15 amino acids. Here the CDR3 DNA reads TGTGCCAGCAGTTCCGGGACTAGCGGGATCAATGAGCAGTTCTTC. This encodes CASSSGTSGINEQFF.

This chain joins TRBV24-1 and TRBJ1-5; no definite D call. The V end lost 12 bases, the J end lost 3 bases, and 5 bases lay between the germline ends. Germline loops: CDR1 KGHDR, CDR2 SFDVKD. The CDR3 is 10 residues long. The CDR3 DNA follows: TGTGCCCCTCCCAATCAGCCCCAGCATTTT. This translates into CAPPNQPQHF.

The sample holds many counts of this clonotype. This rearrangement joins TRBV7-8 to TRBJ2-4, with 8 bases aligning to TRBD1. Germline V lookup: CDR1 SGHVS, CDR2 FQNEAQ. The ends lost 7 bases at V and 3 bases at J; junction bases unmatched: 11. The CDR3 is 16 amino acids. The CDR3 loop reads CASTLQGAPDKNIQYF. DNA for the CDR3: TGTGCCAGCACCCTTCAGGGGGCGCCGGACAAAAACATTCAGTACTTC.

This clonotype was recorded many times. The CDR3 reads CSAYLDRAETQYF. The CDR3 nucleotides are TGCAGTGCGTACCTGGACAGGGCAGAGACCCAGTACTTC. The chain carries TRBV20-1 and TRBJ2-5; 8 bases agree with TRBD1. The germline V gene has CDR1 DFQATT and CDR2 SNEGSKA (reference sequence). V was clipped by 6 bases and J by 4 bases; unmatched bases: 7. The CDR3 covers 13 residues.